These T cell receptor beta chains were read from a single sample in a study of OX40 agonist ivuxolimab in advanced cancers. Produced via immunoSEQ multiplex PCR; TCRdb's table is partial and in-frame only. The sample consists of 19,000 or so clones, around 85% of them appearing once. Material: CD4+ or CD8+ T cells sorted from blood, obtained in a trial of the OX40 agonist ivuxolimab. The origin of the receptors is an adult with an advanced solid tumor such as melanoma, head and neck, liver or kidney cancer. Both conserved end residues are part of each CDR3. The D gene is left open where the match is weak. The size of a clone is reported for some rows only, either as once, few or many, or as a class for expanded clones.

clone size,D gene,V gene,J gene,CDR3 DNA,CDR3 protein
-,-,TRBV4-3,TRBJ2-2,TGCGCCAGCAGCCAAGATATGAACACCGGGGAGCTGTTTTTT,CASSQDMNTGELFF
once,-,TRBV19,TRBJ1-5,TGTGCCAGTAAGGGTCGGAGTAACTCAAATCAGCCCCAGCATTTT,CASKGRSNSNQPQHF
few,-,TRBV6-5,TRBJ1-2,TGTGCCAGCAGACCACCGACGGGTCCTTATGGCTACACCTTC,CASRPPTGPYGYTF
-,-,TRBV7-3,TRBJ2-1,TGTGCCAGCAGCTTACGGGACGCCTCCTACAATGAGCAGTTCTTC,CASSLRDASYNEQFF
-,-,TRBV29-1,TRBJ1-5,TGCAGCGTCAAGGCGGGGAGAAATCAGCCCCAGCATTTT,CSVKAGRNQPQHF
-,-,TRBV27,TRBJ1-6,TGTGCCAGCAGTTTAAGAGGGGCGAATTCACCCCTCCACTTT,CASSLRGANSPLHF
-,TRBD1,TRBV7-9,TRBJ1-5,TGTGCCAGCAGCCGCGGGACAGGGGGCTGGGATAGCAATCAGCCCCAGCATTTT,CASSRGTGGWDSNQPQHF
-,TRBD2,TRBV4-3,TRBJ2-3,TGCGCCAGCAGCCAAGCCCCGGTGACTAGCGGGGGGAACCTCGGCCCAGATACGCAGTATTTT,CASSQAPVTSGGNLGPDTQYF
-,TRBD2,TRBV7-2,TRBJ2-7,TGTGCCAGCAGCCCTAAGGGCGGGAGTCGTTCCTACGAGCAGTACTTC,CASSPKGGSRSYEQYF
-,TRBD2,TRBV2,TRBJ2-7,TGTGCCAGCAGTGAACAAAGCGGGGGGGGGCGGGAGCAGTACTTC,CASSEQSGGGREQYF
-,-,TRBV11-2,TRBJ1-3,TGTGCCAGCAGTCCTGCCGGGAGAACTGGAAACACCATATATTTT,CASSPAGRTGNTIYF
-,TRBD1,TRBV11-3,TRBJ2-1,TGTGCCAGCAGCTCTCTGGACAGGTGGAACCCCTACAATGAGCAGTTCTTC,CASSSLDRWNPYNEQFF
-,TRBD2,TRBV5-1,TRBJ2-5,TGCGCCAGCAGTCGAGCTGGACTAGCGGAAGAGACCCAGTACTTC,CASSRAGLAEETQYF
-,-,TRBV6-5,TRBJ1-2,TGTGCCAGCAGTTACGCGCAGTCCCTGGCCCTCTATGGCTACACCTTC,CASSYAQSLALYGYTF
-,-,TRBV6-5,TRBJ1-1,TGTGCCAGCAGTTGGGCAGGGGCTTGGGAGAACACTGAAGCTTTCTTT,CASSWAGAWENTEAFF
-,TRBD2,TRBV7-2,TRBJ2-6,TGTGCCAGCCAACAGCGGGGGGCGAACTCTGGGGCCAACGTCCTGACTTTC,CASQQRGANSGANVLTF
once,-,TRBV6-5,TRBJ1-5,TGTGCCAGCAGTTACCGGGGAGACAATCAGCCCCAGCATTTT,CASSYRGDNQPQHF
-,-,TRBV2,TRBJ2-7,TGTGCCGGACGGACGCGGAGGGATCACGAGCAGTACTTC,CAGRTRRDHEQYF
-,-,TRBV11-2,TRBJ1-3,TGTGCCAGCAGCCCACAAGGGACGCCTGGAAACACCATATATTTT,CASSPQGTPGNTIYF
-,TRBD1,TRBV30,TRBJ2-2,TGTGCCTGGACGGACAGGGGTTTTTCCGGGGAGCTGTTTTTT,CAWTDRGFSGELFF
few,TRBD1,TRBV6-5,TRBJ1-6,TGTGCCAGCAGTTACGGGACAGATTCACCCCTCCACTTT,CASSYGTDSPLHF
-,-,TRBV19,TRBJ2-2,TGTGCCAGTAGTGAGTATATAGGAAACACCGGGGAGCTGTTTTTT,CASSEYIGNTGELFF
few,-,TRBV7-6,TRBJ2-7,TGTGCCAGCAGCTTGGGGGGTTTTGGGAACGAGCAGTACTTC,CASSLGGFGNEQYF
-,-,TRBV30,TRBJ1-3,TGTGCCTGGAGGAGCTACTTGGGGGTCCCCTCTGGAAACACCATATATTTT,CAWRSYLGVPSGNTIYF
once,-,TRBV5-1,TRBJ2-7,TGCGCCAGCAGCTTGGGATCGACAGGACCCGCCTACGAGCAGTACTTC,CASSLGSTGPAYEQYF
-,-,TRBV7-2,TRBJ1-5,TGTGCCAGCAGCCTCCGACAGGACAATCAGCCCCAGCATTTT,CASSLRQDNQPQHF
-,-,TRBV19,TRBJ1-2,TGTGCCACCTTCTCAAACCCAGGGAAAGATAACTATGGCTACACCTTC,CATFSNPGKDNYGYTF
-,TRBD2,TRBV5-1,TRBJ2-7,TGCGCCAGCAGGGGGGGACTAGCGGGAGGCGAGCAGTACTTC,CASRGGLAGGEQYF
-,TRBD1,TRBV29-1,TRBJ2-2,TGCAGCGTTGGATCGGGACAGGGGATGACCGGGGAGCTGTTTTTT,CSVGSGQGMTGELFF
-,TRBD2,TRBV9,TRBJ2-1,TGTGCCAGCAGCGTTCGACTAGCGGATGAGCAGTTCTTC,CASSVRLADEQFF
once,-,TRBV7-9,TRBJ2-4,TGTGCCAGCGAAGCCACGGGTTCTCAGTACTTC,CASEATGSQYF